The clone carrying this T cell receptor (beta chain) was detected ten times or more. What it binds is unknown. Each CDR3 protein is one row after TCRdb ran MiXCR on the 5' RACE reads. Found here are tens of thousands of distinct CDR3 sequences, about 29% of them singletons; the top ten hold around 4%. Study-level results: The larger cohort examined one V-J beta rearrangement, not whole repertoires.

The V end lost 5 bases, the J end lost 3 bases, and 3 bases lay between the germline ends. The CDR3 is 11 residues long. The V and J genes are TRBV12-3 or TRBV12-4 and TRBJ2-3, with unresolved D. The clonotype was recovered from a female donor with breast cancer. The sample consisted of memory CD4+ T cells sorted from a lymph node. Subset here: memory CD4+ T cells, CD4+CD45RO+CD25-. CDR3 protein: CASSETDTQYF. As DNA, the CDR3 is TGTGCCAGCAGTGAGACAGATACGCAGTATTTT.